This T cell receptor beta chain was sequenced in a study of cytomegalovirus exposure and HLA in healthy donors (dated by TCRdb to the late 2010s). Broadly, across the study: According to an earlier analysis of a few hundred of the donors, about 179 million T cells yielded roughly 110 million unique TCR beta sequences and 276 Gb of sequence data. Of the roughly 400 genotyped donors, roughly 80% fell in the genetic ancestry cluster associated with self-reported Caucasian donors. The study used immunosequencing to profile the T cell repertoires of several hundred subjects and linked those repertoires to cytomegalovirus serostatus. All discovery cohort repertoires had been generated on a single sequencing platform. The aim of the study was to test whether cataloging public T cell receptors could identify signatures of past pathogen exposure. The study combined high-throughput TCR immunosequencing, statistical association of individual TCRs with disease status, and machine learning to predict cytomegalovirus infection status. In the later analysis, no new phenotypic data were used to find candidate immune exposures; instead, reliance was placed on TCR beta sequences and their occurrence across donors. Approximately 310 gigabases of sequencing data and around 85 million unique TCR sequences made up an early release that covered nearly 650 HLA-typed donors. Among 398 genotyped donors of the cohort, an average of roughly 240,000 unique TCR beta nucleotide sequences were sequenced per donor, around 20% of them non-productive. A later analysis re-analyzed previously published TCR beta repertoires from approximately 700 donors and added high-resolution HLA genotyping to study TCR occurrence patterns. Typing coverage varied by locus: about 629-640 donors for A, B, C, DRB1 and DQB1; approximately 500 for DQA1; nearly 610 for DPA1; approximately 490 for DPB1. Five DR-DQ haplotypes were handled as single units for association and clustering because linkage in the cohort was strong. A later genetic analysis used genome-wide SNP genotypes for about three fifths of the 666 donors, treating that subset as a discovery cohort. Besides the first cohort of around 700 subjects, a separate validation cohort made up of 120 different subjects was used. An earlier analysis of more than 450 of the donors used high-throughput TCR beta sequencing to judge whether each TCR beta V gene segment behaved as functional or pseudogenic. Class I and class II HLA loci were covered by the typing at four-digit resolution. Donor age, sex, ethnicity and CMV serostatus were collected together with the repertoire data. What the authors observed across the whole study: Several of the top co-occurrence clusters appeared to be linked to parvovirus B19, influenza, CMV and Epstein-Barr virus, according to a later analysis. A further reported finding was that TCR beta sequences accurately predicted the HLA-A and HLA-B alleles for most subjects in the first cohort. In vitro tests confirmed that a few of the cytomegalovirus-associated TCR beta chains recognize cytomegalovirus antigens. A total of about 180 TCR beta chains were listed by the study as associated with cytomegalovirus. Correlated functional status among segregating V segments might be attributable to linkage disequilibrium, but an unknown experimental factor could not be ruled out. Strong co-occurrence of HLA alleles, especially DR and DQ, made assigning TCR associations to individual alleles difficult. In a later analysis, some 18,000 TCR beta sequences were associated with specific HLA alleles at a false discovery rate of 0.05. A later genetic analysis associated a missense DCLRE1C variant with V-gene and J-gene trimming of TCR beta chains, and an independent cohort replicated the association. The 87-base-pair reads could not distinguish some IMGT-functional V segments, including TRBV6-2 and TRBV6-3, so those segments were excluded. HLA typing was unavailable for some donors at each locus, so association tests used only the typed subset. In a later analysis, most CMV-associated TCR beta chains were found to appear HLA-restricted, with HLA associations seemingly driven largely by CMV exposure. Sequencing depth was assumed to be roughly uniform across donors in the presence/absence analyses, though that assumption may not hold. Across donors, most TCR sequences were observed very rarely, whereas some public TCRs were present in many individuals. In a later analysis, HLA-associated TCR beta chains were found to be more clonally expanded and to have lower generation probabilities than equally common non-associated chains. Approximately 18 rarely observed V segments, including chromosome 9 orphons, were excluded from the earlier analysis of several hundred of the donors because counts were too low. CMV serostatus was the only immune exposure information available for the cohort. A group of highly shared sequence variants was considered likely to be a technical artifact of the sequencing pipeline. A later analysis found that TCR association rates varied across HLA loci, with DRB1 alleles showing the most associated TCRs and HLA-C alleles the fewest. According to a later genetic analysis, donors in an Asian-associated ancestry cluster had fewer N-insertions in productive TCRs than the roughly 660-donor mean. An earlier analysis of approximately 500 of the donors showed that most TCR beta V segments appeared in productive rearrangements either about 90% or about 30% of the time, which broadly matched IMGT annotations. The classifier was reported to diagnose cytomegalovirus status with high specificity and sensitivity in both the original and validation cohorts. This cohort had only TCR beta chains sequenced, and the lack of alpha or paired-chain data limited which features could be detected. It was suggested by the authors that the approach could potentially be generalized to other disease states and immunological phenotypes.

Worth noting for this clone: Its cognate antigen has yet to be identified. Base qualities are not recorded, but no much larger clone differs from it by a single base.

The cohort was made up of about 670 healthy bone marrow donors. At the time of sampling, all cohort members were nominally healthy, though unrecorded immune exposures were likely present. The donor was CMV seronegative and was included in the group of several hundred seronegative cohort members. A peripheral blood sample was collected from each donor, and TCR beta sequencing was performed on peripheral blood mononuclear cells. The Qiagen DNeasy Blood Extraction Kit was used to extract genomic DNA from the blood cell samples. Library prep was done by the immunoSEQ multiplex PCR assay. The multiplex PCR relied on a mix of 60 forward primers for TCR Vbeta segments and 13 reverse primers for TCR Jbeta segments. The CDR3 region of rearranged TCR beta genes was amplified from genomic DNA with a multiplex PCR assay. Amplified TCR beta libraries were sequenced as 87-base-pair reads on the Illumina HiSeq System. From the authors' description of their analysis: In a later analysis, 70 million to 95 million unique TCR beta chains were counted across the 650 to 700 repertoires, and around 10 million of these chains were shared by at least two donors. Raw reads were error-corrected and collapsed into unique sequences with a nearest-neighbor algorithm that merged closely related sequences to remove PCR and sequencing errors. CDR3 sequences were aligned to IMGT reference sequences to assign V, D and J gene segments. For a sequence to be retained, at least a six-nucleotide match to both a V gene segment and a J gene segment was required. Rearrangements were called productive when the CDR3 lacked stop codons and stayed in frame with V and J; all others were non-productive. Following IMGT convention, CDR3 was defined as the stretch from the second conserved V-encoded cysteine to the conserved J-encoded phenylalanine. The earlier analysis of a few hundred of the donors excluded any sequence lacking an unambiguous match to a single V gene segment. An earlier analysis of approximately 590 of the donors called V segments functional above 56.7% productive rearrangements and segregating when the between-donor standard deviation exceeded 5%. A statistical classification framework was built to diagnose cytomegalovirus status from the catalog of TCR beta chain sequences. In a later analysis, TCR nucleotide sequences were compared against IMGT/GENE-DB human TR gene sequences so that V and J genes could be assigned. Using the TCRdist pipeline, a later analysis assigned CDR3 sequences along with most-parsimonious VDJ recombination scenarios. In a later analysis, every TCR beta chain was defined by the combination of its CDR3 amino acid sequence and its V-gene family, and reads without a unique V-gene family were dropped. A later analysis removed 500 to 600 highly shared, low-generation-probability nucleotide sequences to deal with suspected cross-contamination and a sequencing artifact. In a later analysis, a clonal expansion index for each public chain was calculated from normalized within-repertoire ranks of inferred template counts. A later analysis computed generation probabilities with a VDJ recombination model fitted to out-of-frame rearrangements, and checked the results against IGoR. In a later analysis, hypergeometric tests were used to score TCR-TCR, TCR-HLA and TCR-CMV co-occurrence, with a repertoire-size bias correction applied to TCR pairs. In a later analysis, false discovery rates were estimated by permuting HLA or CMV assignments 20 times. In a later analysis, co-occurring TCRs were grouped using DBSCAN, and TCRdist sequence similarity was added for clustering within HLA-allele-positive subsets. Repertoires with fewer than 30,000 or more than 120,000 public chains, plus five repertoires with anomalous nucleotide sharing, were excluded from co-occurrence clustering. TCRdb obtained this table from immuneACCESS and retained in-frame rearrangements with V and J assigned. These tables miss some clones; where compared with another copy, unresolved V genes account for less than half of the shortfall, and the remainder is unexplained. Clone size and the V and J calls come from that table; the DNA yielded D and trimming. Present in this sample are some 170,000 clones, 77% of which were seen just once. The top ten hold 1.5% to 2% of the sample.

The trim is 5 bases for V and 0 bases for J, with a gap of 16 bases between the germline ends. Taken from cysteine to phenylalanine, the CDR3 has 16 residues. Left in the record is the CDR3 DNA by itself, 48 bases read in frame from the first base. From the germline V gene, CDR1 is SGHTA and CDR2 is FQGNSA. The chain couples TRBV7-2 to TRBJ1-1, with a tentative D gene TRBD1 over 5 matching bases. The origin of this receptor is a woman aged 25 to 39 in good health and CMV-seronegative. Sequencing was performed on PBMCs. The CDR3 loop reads CASSQNPTGMNTEAFF. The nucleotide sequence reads TGTGCCAGCAGCCAGAACCCTACAGGCATGAACACTGAAGCTTTCTTT.